The sequence of this T cell receptor (beta chain) was determined in a study of T cell responses to AZD1222 COVID-19 vaccine. Comment on this clone: Antigen unknown.

Notes on the study in general: Baseline antibody screening turned up just a handful of seropositive AZD1222 recipients. With two AZD1222 doses given, Spike-specific TCR breadth and depth both rose. Repertoires in all cases were sampled only once the peak T cell response had passed.

This CDR3 region has 14 residues. CDR1 is ENHRY, CDR2 SYGVKD, per germline. V shed 0 bases and J 5 bases; nucleotides not matched to a gene: 1. Libraries were prepared by immunoSEQ multiplex PCR; TCRdb keeps only in-frame clonotypes and omits some of them. The data show 100,000 to 150,000 clones, just over 85% seen once. This TCR came from an adult in good health. V usage is TRBV10-3 and J usage is TRBJ2-7, with 10 bases matching TRBD1. The starting material was peripheral blood, obtained on day 0 of AZD1222 vaccination. Here the CDR3 reads CAISESGTGDEQYF. The CDR3 DNA reads TGTGCCATCAGTGAGTCTGGGACAGGGGACGAGCAGTACTTC.